This T cell receptor beta chain was documented in a study of blood T cells in healthy people across ages. Overall study findings and caveats: Samples with more naive T cells showed higher observed beta diversity. Both higher diversity and more naive CD4+ cells marked long-lived donors when set against aged donors. Naive and antigen-experienced cells were not separated, limiting conclusive comparison.

The CDR3 is 14 amino acids. Germline CDR1 and CDR2: DFQATT and SNEGSKA (reference sequence). RNA extraction gave at least 5 micrograms of total RNA per sample. The authors ran a second PCR of about 6 to 12 cycles using a sample-barcoded 5' primer and a J-beta primer mix. MiXCR was run by TCRdb on the 5' RACE reads, yielding one entry per CDR3 protein. The sample records hundreds of thousands of distinct CDR3 sequences, 49% being singletons. This clonotype appeared a few times. The antigen is not known. The sequenced material came from blood. The chain has TRBV20-1 and TRBJ2-5; 7 bases align to TRBD2. The end of the DNA is better explained by TRBJ2-7, so the J call may be wrong. The source of this sequence is a woman aged 55-70 years in good health. The CDR3, as DNA: TGCAGTGCTAGAGAATTGCGGGGGTGGGTCGAGCAGTACTTC. As protein: CSARELRGWVEQYF.